These T cell receptor beta chains were read from a single sample in a study of T cells after yellow fever vaccination. TCRdb re-analysed the 5' RACE reads in MiXCR, keeping a single row per CDR3 protein. The sample lists about 310,000 distinct CDR3 sequences; roughly 3.5% were seen once. The source material was PBMCs, sampled on the day of the yellow fever booster vaccination. The receptors stem from a man between 18 and 35 years old who received the YFV17D yellow fever vaccine. CDR3s include the opening cysteine and the closing phenylalanine or tryptophan. D genes are given only for firm matches. Only some rows state a clone size, as once, few, many or a class for expanded clones.

v_gene	d_gene	len	j_gene	abundance	CDR3nt	CDR3aa
TRBV2	TRBD1	14	TRBJ1-5	NA	TGTGCCAGCAACCAGGGACAGCAGCCTCGGCCCCAGCATTTT	CASNQGQQPRPQHF
TRBV12-3/TRBV12-4	NA	15	TRBJ2-1	NA	TGTGCCAGCAGTTCCGACGGTAGCTCCTACAATGAGCAGTTCTTC	CASSSDGSSYNEQFF
TRBV10-3	TRBD1	14	TRBJ1-2	many	TGTGCCATCAGCGCCGGGACAGGTTCCCCCGGCTACACCTTC	CAISAGTGSPGYTF
TRBV2	NA	16	TRBJ2-2	many	TGTGCCAGCAGTGATTGGGAGGGGACAAACACCGGGGAGCTGTTTTTT	CASSDWEGTNTGELFF
TRBV5-6	TRBD1	14	TRBJ2-5	few	TGTGCCAGCAGCGCCGAGGGGACAGAAGAGACCCAGTACTTC	CASSAEGTEETQYF
TRBV23-1	NA	14	TRBJ2-7	NA	TGCGCCAGCAGTCCTCAGGGGCCAGGGTACGAGCAGTACTTC	CASSPQGPGYEQYF
TRBV5-1	NA	14	TRBJ1-2	many	TGCGCCAGCAGCTTGGACGGGTCCGGGTATGGCTACACCTTC	CASSLDGSGYGYTF
TRBV7-2	NA	15	TRBJ1-3	many	TGTGCCAGCAGCTCCGAAGGGCTTGCTGGAAACACCATATATTTT	CASSSEGLAGNTIYF
TRBV7-3	NA	13	TRBJ2-1	few	TGTGCCAGCAGCGCAACAGAATACAATGAGCAGTTCTTC	CASSATEYNEQFF
TRBV23-1	TRBD1	15	TRBJ1-2	many	TGCGCCAGCAGTCAATCTAGGGGGCTGAACTATGGCTACACCTTC	CASSQSRGLNYGYTF
TRBV30	NA	16	TRBJ2-1	many	TGTGCCTGGAGTGTAGCTGGGACTCACTACTACAATGAGCAGTTCTTC	CAWSVAGTHYYNEQFF
TRBV12-3/TRBV12-4	TRBD2	13	TRBJ2-3	many	TGTGCCAGCAGACTAGCGGGGCAAGATACGCAGTATTTT	CASRLAGQDTQYF